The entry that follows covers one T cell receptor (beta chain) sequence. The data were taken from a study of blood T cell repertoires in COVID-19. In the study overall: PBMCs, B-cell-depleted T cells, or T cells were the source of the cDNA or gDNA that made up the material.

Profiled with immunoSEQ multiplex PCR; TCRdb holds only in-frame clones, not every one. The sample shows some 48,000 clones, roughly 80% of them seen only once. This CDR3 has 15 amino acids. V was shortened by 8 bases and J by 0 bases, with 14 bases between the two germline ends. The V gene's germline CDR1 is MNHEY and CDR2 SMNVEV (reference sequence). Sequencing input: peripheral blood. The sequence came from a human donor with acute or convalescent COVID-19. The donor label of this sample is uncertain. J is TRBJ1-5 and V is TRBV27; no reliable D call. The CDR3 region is CASGIRHDSNQPQHF. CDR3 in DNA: TGTGCCAGCGGCATCAGGCACGATAGCAATCAGCCCCAGCATTTT.